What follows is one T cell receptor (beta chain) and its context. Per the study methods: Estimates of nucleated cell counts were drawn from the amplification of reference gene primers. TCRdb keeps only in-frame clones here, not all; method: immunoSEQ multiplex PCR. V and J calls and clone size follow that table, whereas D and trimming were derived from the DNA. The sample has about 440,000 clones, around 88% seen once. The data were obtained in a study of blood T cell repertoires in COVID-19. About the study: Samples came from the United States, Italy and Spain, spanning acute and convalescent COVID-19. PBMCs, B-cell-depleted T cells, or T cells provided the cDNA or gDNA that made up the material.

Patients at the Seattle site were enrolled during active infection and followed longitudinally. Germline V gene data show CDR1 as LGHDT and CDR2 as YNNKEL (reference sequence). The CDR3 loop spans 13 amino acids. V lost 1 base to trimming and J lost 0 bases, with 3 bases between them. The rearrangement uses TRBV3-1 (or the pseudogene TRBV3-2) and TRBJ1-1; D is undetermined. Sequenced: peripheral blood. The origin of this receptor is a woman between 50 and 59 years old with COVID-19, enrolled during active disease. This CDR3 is CASSQAMNTEAFF. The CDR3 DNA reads TGTGCCAGCAGCCAAGCAATGAACACTGAAGCTTTCTTT.